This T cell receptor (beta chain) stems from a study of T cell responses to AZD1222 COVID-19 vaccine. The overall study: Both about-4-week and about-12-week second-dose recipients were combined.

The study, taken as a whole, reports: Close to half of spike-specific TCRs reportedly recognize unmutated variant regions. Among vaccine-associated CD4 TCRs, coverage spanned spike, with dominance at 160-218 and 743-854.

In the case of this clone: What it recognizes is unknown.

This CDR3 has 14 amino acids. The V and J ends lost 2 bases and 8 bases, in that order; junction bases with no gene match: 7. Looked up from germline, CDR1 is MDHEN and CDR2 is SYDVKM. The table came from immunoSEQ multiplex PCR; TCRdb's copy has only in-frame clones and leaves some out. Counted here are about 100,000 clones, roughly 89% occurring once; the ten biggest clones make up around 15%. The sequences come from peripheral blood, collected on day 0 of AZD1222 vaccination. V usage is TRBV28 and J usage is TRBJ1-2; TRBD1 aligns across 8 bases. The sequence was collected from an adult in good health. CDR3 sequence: CASSLSRGPEGYTF. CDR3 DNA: TGTGCCAGCAGTTTAAGCAGGGGGCCGGAGGGCTACACCTTC.